The 16 T cell receptor beta chains below all came from one sample that was sequenced in a study of blood T cell repertoires in COVID-19. Method: immunoSEQ multiplex PCR; TCRdb's copy keeps in-frame clones and lacks some. The data show just over 70,000 clones, about 70% seen once. Specimen: peripheral blood. Receptors originate from a woman aged 70-85 years with acute or convalescent COVID-19.

The chain carries TRBV3-1 (or the pseudogene TRBV3-2) and TRBJ1-3; a possible D gene is TRBD1 (5 bases). Between the trimmed V and J ends, which lost 3 bases and 2 bases, there was a span of 11 bases. The CDR3 contains 15 residues. Germline assignment: CDR1 LGHDT and CDR2 YNNKEL (reference sequence). CDR3 in amino acids: CASSHFREAGNTIYF. In DNA, the CDR3 is TGTGCCAGCAGCCACTTCAGGGAGGCTGGAAACACCATATATTTT.

This chain joins TRBV20-1 and TRBJ2-7; D unresolved. Trimming removed 2 bases from V and 4 bases from J, with 3 bases in between. The CDR3 covers 10 residues. Per the germline V gene, CDR1 is DFQATT and CDR2 is SNEGSKA (reference sequence). CDR3 residues: CSARPYEQYF. CDR3 in DNA: TGCAGTGCTAGACCTTACGAGCAGTACTTC.

The genes are TRBV14 and TRBJ1-3; D might be TRBD1 (5 bases). The ends were cut back, 1 base at V and 0 bases at J, with 16 bases in the middle. Per the germline V gene, CDR1 is SGHDN and CDR2 is FVKESK. This CDR3 has 18 residues. The CDR3 region has the DNA TGTGCCAGCAGCCAAGTTGTATGGGGCGCAAGCTCTGGAAACACCATATATTTT. Protein sequence: CASSQVVWGASSGNTIYF. Drawing the rest from reference TRBV14 and TRBJ1-3, the complete variable domain is EAGVTQFPSHSVIEKGQTVTLRCDPISGHDNLYWYRRVMGKEIKFLLHFVKESKQDESGMPNNRFLAERTGGTYSTLKVQPAELEDSGVYFCASSQVVWGASSGNTIYFGEGSWLTVV.

The chain couples TRBV5-3 to TRBJ2-7; 10 bases agree with TRBD2. TRBV5-3 is reported as an ORF; its role is uncertain. This CDR3 is built from 15 residues. Trimming at V came to 4 bases and at J to 4 bases, leaving 8 bases not matched to a gene. The CDR3 coding sequence is TGTGCCAGAAGCCACCCTAGCGGGAGTATGTACGAGCAGTACTTC. Encoded protein: CARSHPSGSMYEQYF.

This chain links TRBV14 with TRBJ2-1; perhaps TRBD1 as D (5 bases). This CDR3 comprises 18 residues. Trimming stripped 0 bases from V and 4 bases from J, with 19 bases between. Germline V gene sequence: CDR1 SGHDN, CDR2 FVKESK. DNA of the CDR3: TGTGCCAGCAGCCAAGATCAAGGGGATCTAGGCCTATACAATGAGCAGTTCTTC. Encoded protein: CASSQDQGDLGLYNEQFF.

V is TRBV5-8 and J is TRBJ1-3; TRBD1 is a possible D gene (5 bases). The CDR3 totals 16 residues. Germline V gene sequence: CDR1 SGHTS, CDR2 YDEGEE. Trimming removed 3 bases from V and 2 bases from J, with 15 bases in between. As DNA, the CDR3 is TGTGCCAGCAGCTGGAAGGGAGGGGACCCTGGAAACACCATATATTTT. Encoded protein: CASSWKGGDPGNTIYF. Using reference TRBV5-8 and TRBJ1-3 for the parts outside the CDR3, the full variable domain is EAGVTQSPTHLIKTRGQQATLRCSPISGHTSVYWYQQALGLGLQFLLWYDEGEERNRGNFPPRFSGRQFPNYSSELNVNALELEDSALYLCASSWKGGDPGNTIYFGEGSWLTVV.

This clone was seen a few times. The rearrangement uses TRBV18 and TRBJ2-1; 7 bases align to TRBD2. Trimming removed 3 bases from V and 9 bases from J; junction bases left unmatched: 2. Germline values: CDR1 KGHSH, CDR2 LQKENI. This CDR3 spans 12 amino acids. CDR3 sequence: CASSPGGFEQFF. The DNA for the CDR3 is TGTGCCAGCTCACCGGGAGGGTTTGAGCAGTTCTTC.

This clone has just one count. The chain recombines TRBV18 with TRBJ1-2, with D unclear. The CDR3 spans 11 residues. Looked up from germline, CDR1 is KGHSH and CDR2 is LQKENI. V gave up 4 bases and J gave up 3 bases, with 3 bases separating them. The CDR3 spells CASSLDYGYTF. The DNA for the CDR3 is TGTGCCAGCTCACTCGACTATGGCTACACCTTC.

The gene calls are TRBV6-5 and TRBJ1-4; D is unclear. This CDR3 is built from 13 residues. Germline V CDR1 and CDR2: MNHEY, SVGAGI. The V end lost 6 bases, the J end lost 4 bases, and 9 bases lay between the germline ends. CDR3 DNA sequence: TGTGCCAGCAGGCGCTTAATTAATGAAAAACTGTTTTTT. It codes for CASRRLINEKLFF.

V and J are TRBV7-9 and TRBJ2-1, with 9 positions matching TRBD2. Germline lookup yields CDR1 SEHNR and CDR2 FQNEAQ (reference sequence). The CDR3 runs to 15 residues. With V trimmed by 0 bases and J by 12 bases, 9 bases remained unmatched. The CDR3 bases are TGTGCCAGCAGCTTAGCGCGGGCTAGCGGGGTACGGCAGTTCTTC. It encodes CASSLARASGVRQFF.

This chain connects TRBV11-2 to TRBJ2-7; a possible D gene is TRBD2 (6 bases). Germline V CDR1 and CDR2: SGHAT, FQNNGV. CDR3 length equals 15 residues. V lost 6 bases and J 6 bases, leaving 21 bases between the germline ends. The CDR3 DNA reads as TGTGCCAGCAGTTCGGTCGCGGGAACCGAGTTCGAGCAGTACTTC. Its translation is CASSSVAGTEFEQYF.

The chain uses TRBV15 and TRBJ1-2; the match to TRBD1 covers 9 bases. Per germline, CDR1 LNHNV and CDR2 YYDKDF (reference sequence). This CDR3 has 15 amino acids. Trimming removed 5 bases from V and 2 bases from J; junction bases left unmatched: 6. The CDR3 DNA is TGTGCCACCAGCGTAGTACAGGGGGCGAACTATGGCTACACCTTC. Residues: CATSVVQGANYGYTF.

The genes are TRBV29-1 and TRBJ2-1, with D possibly matching TRBD1 (6 bases). Germline V lookup: CDR1 SQVTM, CDR2 ANQGSEA. The CDR3 contains 11 residues. The ends were cut back, 7 bases at V and 8 bases at J, with 12 bases in the middle. CDR3: CSAGQWDEQFF. DNA of the CDR3: TGCAGCGCCGGACAGTGGGATGAGCAGTTCTTC.

This clone was seen ten or more times. The chain recombines TRBV4-1 with TRBJ1-2, with 7 bases matching TRBD1. J was trimmed by 2 bases and V by 3 bases; bases with no gene match: 9. CDR1 and CDR2 from the germline V gene are MGHRA and YSYEKL. The CDR3 is 16 residues long. CDR3 loop: CASSQQMGQLNYGYTF. The DNA for the CDR3 is TGCGCCAGCAGCCAGCAGATGGGACAGTTAAACTATGGCTACACCTTC.

The chain recombines TRBV5-5 with TRBJ2-5, with 9 bases matching TRBD1. The germline CDR1 and CDR2 sequences are SGHKS and YYEKEE (reference sequence). V lost 8 bases and J lost 5; bases outside the gene matches: 10. The CDR3 extends over 14 amino acids. The CDR3 here is CARVRDREGETQYF. The CDR3 DNA reads TGTGCCAGAGTAAGGGACAGGGAAGGGGAGACCCAGTACTTC.

The chain employs TRBV6-5 and TRBJ1-6; perhaps TRBD1 as D (5 bases). This CDR3 has 13 amino acids. Germline CDR1 and CDR2: MNHEY and SVGAGI. V lost 7 bases, J lost 10 bases, and 14 bases lay in between. In DNA, the CDR3 is TGTGCCAGCATGCAGGGTTCGAGCTCACCCCTCCACTTT. This gives the protein CASMQGSSSPLHF.